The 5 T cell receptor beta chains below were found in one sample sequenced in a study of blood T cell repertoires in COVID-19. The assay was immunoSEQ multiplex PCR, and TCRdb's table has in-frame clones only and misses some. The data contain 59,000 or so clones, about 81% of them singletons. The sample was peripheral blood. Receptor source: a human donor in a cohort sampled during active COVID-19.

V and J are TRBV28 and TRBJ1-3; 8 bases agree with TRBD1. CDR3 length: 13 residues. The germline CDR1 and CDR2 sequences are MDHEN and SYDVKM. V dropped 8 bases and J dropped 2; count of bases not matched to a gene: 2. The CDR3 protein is CASGQGAGNTIYF. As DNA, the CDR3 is TGTGCCAGCGGACAGGGAGCTGGAAACACCATATATTTT. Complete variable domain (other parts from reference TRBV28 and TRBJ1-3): DVKVTQSSRYLVKRTGEKVFLECVQDMDHENMFWYRQDPGLGLRLIYFSYDVKMKEKGDIPEGYSVSREKKERFSLILESASTNQTSMYLCASGQGAGNTIYFGEGSWLTVV.

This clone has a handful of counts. DNA of the CDR3: TGTGCCAGCAGCTTAGCGGCAGAGCGGCCCCAGCATTTT. This codes for CASSLAAERPQHF. The V gene is TRBV11-2, the J gene TRBJ1-5; unclear D gene. CDR3 length: 13 residues. The V gene lost 1 base and the J gene lost 9 bases, with 10 bases spanning the gap. From germline, CDR1 is SGHAT and CDR2 FQNNGV.

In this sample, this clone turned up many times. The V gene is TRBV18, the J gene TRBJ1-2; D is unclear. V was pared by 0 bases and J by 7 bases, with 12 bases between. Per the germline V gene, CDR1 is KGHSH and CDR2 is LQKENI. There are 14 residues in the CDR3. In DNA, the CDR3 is TGTGCCAGCTCACCACCTTACCGGGAAGGTGGCTACACCTTC. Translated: CASSPPYREGGYTF.

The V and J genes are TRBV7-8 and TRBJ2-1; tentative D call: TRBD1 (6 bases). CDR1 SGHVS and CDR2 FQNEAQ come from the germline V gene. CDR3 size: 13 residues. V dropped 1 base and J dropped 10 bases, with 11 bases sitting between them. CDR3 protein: CASSLGAQGEQFF. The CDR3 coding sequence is TGTGCCAGCAGCTTAGGGGCCCAGGGGGAGCAGTTCTTC. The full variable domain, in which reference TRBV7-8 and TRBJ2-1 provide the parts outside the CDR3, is GAGVSQSPRYKVAKRGQDVALRCDPISGHVSLFWYQQALGQGPEFLTYFQNEAQLDKSGLPSDRFFAERPEGSVSTLKIQRTQQEDSAVYLCASSLGAQGEQFFGPGTRLTVL.

CDR3 bases: TGTGCCACCCAGGGACAGGGTCACAATGAGCAGTTCTTC. This codes for CATQGQGHNEQFF. V and J are TRBV24-1 and TRBJ2-1; 9 positions agree with TRBD1. Germline values: CDR1 KGHDR, CDR2 SFDVKD. Trimming took 9 bases from V and 5 from J; bases not matched to a gene: 4. This CDR3 has 13 residues.